Sequencing of this TCR beta chain was carried out in a study of T cell changes during pregnancy in multiple sclerosis. TCRdb's copy holds only in-frame clones and misses some; the assay was immunoSEQ multiplex PCR. The sample shows roughly 110,000 clones, about nine tenths of them seen only once. In germline, CDR1 is SGHTA, CDR2 FQGNSA. V shed 7 bases, J shed 1 base, and the junction held 10 bases outside the gene matches. The CDR3 spans 15 residues. This sequence originates from a female donor in good health, enrolled as a control in a pregnancy study. The source material was peripheral blood, sampled in the third trimester of pregnancy. The chain carries TRBV7-2 and TRBJ2-7; the match to TRBD2 covers 7 bases. The CDR3 is CASTLGPSGSYEQYF. As DNA, the CDR3 is TGTGCCAGCACCCTAGGGCCTAGCGGTTCCTACGAGCAGTACTTC. The whole variable domain, filled in from reference TRBV7-2 and TRBJ2-7, reads GAGVSQSPSNKVTEKGKDVELRCDPISGHTALYWYRQSLGQGLEFLIYFQGNSAPDKSGLPSDRFSAERTGGSVSTLTIQRTQQEDSAVYLCASTLGPSGSYEQYFGPGTRLTVT.